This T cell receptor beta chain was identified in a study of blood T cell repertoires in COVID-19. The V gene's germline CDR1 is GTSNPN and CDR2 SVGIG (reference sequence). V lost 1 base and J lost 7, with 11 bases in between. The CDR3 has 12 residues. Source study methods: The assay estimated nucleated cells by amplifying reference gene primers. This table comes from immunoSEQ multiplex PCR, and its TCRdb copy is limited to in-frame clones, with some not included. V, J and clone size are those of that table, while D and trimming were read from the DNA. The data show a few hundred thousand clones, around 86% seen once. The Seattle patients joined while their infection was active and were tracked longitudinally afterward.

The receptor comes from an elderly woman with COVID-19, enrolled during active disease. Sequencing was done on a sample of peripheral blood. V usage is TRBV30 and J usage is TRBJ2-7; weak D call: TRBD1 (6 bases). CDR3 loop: CAWSETGREQYF. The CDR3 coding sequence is TGTGCCTGGAGTGAGACAGGTAGGGAGCAGTACTTC.